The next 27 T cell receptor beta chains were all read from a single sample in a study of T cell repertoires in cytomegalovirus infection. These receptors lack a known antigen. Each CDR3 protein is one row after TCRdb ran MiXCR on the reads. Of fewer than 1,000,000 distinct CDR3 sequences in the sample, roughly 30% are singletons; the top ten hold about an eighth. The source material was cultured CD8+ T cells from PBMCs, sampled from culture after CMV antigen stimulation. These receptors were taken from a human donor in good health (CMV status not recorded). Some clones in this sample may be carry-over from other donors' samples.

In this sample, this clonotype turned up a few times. The CDR3: CASSAKVGTSQETQYF. CDR3 DNA: TGTGCCAGCAGCGCCAAAGTCGGTACTTCGCAAGAGACCCAGTACTTC. The J gene is TRBJ2-5, the V gene TRBV7-2; D not resolved. Germline V lookup: CDR1 SGHTA, CDR2 FQGNSA. The V gene lost 5 bases and the J gene lost 2 bases, with 18 bases spanning the gap. This CDR3 has 16 residues.

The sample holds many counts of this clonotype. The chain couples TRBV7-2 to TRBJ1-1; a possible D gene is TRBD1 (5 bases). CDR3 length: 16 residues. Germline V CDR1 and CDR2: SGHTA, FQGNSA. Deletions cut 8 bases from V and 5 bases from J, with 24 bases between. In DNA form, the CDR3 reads TGTGCCAGCCCCGCGGGGGGGACGTCTCCTCTTACTGAAGCTTTCTTT. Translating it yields CASPAGGTSPLTEAFF. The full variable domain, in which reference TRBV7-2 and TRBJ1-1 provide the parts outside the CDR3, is GAGVSQSPSNKVTEKGKDVELRCDPISGHTALYWYRQSLGQGLEFLIYFQGNSAPDKSGLPSDRFSAERTGGSVSTLTIQRTQQEDSAVYLCASPAGGTSPLTEAFFGQGTRLTVV.

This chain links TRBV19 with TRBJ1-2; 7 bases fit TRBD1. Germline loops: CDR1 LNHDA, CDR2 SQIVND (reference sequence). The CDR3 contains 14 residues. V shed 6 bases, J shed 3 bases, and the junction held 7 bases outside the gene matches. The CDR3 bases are TGTGCCAGTAGCTCGACAGGGTCTCACTATGGCTACACCTTC. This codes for CASSSTGSHYGYTF.

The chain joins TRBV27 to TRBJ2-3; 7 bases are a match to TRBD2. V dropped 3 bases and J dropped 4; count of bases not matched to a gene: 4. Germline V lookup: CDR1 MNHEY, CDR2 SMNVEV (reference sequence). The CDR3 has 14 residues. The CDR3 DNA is TGTGCCAGCAGTTTCGGGGGGAGGTCAGATACGCAGTATTTT. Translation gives CASSFGGRSDTQYF.

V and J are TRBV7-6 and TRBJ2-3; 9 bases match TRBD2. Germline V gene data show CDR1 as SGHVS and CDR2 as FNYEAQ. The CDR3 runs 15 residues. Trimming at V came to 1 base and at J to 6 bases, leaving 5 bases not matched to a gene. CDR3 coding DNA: TGTGCCAGCAGCTTAGGCGGGGGGGTCTGGGATACGCAGTATTTT. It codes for CASSLGGGVWDTQYF.

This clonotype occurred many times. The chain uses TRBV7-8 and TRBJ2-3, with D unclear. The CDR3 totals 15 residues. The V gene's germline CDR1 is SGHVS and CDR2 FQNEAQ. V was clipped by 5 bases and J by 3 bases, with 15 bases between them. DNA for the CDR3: TGTGCCAGCAGCCCGGAAGCGAGGATAACAGATACGCAGTATTTT. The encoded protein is CASSPEARITDTQYF.

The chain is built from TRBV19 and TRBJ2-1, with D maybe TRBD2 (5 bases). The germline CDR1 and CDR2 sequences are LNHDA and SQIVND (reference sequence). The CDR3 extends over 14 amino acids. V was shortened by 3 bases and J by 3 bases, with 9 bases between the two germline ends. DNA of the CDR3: TGTGCCAGTAGTATCTCGGGGATCTACAATGAGCAGTTCTTC. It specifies CASSISGIYNEQFF.

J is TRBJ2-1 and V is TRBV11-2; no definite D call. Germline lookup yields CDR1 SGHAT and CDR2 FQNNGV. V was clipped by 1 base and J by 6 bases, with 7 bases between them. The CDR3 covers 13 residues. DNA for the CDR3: TGTGCCAGCAGCTTAGTTACCAGCAATGAGCAGTTCTTC. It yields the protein CASSLVTSNEQFF.

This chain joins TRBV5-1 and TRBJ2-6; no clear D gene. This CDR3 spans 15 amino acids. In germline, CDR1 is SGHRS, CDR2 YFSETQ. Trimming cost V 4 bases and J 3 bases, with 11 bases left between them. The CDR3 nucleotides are TGCGCCAGCAGCCCCCGGGTCCTTGGGGCCAACGTCCTGACTTTC. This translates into CASSPRVLGANVLTF.

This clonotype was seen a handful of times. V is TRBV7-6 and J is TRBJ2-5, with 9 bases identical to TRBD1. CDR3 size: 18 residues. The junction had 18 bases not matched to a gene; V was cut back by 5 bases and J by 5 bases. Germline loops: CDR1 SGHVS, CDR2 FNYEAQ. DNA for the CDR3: TGTGCCAGCAGCAACAGACAGGGGGAAACGAACTTTGCGGAGACCCAGTACTTC. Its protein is CASSNRQGETNFAETQYF.

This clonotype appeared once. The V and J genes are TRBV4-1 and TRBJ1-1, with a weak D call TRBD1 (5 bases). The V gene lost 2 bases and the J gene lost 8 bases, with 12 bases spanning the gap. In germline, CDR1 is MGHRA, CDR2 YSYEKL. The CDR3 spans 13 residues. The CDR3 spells CASSQPGRAEAFF. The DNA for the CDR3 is TGCGCCAGCAGCCAACCGGGACGGGCCGAAGCTTTCTTT.

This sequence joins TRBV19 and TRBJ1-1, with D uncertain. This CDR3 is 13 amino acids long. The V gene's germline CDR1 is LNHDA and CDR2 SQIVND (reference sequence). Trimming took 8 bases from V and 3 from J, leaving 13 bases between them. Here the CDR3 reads CASQARAYTEAFF. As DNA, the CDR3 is TGTGCCAGTCAGGCCCGGGCTTACACTGAAGCTTTCTTT.

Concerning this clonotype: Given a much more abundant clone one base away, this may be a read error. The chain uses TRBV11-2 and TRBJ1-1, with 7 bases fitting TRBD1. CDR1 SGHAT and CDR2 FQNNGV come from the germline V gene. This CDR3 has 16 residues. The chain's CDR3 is CTSSPLTGLLDTEAFF. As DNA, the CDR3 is TGTACCAGCAGCCCCCTGACAGGGTTGTTGGACACTGAAGCTTTCTTT.

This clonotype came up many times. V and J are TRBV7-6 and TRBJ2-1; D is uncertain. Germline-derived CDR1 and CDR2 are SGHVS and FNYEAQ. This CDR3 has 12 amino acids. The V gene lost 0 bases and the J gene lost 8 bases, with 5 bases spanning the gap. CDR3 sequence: CASSLAADEQFF. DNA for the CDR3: TGTGCCAGCAGCTTAGCGGCGGATGAGCAGTTCTTC. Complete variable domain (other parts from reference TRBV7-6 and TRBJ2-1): GAGVSQSPRYKVTKRGQDVALRCDPISGHVSLYWYRQALGQGPEFLTYFNYEAQQDKSGLPNDRFSAERPEGSISTLTIQRTEQRDSAMYRCASSLAADEQFFGPGTRLTVL.

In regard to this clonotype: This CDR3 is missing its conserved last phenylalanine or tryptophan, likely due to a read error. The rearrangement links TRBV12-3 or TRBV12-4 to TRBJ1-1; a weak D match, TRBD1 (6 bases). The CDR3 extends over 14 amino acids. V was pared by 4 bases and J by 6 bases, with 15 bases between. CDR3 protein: CASSSWTEFPEAFL. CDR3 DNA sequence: TGTGCCAGCAGTTCCTGGACAGAGTTCCCTGAAGCTTTCTTG.

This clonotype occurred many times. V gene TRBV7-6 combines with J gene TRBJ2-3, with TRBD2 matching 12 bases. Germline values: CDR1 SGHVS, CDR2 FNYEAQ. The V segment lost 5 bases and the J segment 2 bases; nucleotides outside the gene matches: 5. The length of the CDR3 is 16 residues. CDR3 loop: CASSMWTSGATDTQYF. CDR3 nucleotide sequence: TGTGCCAGCAGCATGTGGACTAGCGGGGCCACAGATACGCAGTATTTT. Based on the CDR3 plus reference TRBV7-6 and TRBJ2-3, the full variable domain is GAGVSQSPRYKVTKRGQDVALRCDPISGHVSLYWYRQALGQGPEFLTYFNYEAQQDKSGLPNDRFSAERPEGSISTLTIQRTEQRDSAMYRCASSMWTSGATDTQYFGPGTRLTVL.

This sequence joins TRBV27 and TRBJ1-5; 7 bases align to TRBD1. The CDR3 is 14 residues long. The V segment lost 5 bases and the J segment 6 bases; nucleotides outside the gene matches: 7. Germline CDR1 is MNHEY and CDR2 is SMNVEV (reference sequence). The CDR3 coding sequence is TGTGCCAGCAGTGCGACAGGGTCCCTTCAGCCCCAGCATTTT. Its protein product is CASSATGSLQPQHF.

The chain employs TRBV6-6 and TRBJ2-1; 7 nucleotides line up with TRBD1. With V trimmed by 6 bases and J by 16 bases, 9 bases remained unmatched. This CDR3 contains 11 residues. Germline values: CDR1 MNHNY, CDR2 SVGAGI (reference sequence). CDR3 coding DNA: TGTGCCAGCAGCCAGGGACAGAACGCCTTCTTC. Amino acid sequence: CASSQGQNAFF.

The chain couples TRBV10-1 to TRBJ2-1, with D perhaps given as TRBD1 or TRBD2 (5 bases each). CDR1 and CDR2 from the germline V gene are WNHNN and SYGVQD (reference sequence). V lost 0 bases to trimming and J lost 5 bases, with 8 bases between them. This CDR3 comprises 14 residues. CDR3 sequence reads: CASSESTADNEQFF. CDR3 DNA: TGCGCCAGCAGTGAGTCGACAGCGGACAATGAGCAGTTCTTC.

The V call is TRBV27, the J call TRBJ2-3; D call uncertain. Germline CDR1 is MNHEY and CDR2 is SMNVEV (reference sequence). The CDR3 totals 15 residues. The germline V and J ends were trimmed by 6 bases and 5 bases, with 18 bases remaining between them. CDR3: CASSPLPHSGDTQYF. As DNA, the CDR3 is TGTGCCAGCAGCCCCCTACCCCACTCCGGAGATACGCAGTATTTT.

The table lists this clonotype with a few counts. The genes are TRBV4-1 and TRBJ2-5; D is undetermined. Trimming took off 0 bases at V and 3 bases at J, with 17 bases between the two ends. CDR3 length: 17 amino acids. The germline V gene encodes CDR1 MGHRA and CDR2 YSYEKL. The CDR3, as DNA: TGCGCCAGCAGCCAAGATACAAGGTATCTGCAAGAAGAGACCCAGTACTTC. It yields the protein CASSQDTRYLQEETQYF.

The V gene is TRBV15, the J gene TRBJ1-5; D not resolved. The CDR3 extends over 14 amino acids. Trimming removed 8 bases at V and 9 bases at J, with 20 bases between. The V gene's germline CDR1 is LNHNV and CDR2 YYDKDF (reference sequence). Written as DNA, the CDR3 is TGTGCCACCTATGGACGGCAAGTAAAACTGCCCCAGCATTTT. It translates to CATYGRQVKLPQHF.

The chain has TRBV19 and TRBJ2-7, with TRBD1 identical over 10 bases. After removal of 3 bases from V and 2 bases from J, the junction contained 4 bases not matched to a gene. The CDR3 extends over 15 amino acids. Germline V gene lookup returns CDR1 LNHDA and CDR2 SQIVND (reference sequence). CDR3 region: CASSISGTGAYEQYF. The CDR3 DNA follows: TGTGCCAGTAGTATTTCCGGGACAGGGGCCTACGAGCAGTACTTC.

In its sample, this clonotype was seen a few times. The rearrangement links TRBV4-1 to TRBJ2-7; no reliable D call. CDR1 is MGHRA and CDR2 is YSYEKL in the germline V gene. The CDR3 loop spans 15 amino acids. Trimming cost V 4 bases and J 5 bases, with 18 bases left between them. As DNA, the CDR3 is TGCGCCAGCAGCCCAAACCCCGACGGATTCCACGAGCAGTACTTC. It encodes CASSPNPDGFHEQYF.

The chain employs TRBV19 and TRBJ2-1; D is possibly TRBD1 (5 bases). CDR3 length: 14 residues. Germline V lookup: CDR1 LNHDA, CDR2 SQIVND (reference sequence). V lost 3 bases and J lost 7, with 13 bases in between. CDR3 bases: TGTGCCAGTAGTATTTGGGGCTTGGAAAATGAGCAGTTCTTC. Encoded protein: CASSIWGLENEQFF.

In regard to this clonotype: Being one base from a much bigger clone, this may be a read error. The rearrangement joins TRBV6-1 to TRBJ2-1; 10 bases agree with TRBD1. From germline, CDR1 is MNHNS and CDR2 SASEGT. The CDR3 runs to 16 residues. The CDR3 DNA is TGTGCCAGCTGTGATCGGACAGGGGGACCTTCTAATGAGCAGTTCTTC. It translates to CASCDRTGGPSNEQFF.

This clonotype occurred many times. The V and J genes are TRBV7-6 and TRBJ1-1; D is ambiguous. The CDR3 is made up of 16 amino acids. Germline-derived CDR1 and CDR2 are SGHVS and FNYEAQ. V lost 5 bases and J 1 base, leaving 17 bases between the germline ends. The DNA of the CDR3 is TGTGCCAGCAGCCCCCAAGACCACGAGGGGAACACTGAAGCTTTCTTT. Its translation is CASSPQDHEGNTEAFF.